This passage covers 21 T cell receptor beta chains from one sample sequenced in a study of T-cell memory formation after mild COVID-19. TCRdb itself ran the 5' RACE reads through MiXCR, one entry per CDR3 protein. Of roughly 610,000 distinct CDR3 sequences in the sample, roughly 17% were seen once. The specimen was PBMCs or a T cell subset sorted from them (not recorded which). The receptors come from an adult woman who had mild COVID-19 (a few samples of this study predate the infection). Cell type and time point are not known.

This clonotype appeared a few times. As DNA, the CDR3 is TGTGCCAGCAGTTCGTCTAGAACCCAAGAGACCCAGTACTTC. This translates into CASSSSRTQETQYF. The chain links TRBV12-3 or TRBV12-4 to TRBJ2-5; D remains ambiguous. Trimming removed 4 bases from V and 1 base from J, with 10 bases in between. This CDR3 has 14 residues.

This chain joins TRBV6-2 or TRBV6-3 and TRBJ2-7; D is unresolved. CDR3 size: 13 residues. Germline lookup yields CDR1 MNHEY and CDR2 SVGEGT. Trimming left V 0 bases short and J 4 bases short, with 7 bases between. The CDR3 loop is CASSYSGSYEQYV. The DNA for the CDR3 is TGTGCCAGCAGTTACTCTGGGTCGTACGAGCAGTACGTC.

The chain uses TRBV24-1 and TRBJ1-5, with TRBD1 matching 11 bases. Germline V gene sequence: CDR1 KGHDR, CDR2 SFDVKD. Germline trimming cut 3 bases from V and 7 bases from J; bases unmatched to any gene: 7. This CDR3 comprises 16 residues. CDR3 sequence reads: CATSDTRDRGSQPQHF. The CDR3 region has the DNA TGTGCCACCAGTGATACCCGGGACAGGGGGTCACAGCCCCAGCATTTT.

The chain joins TRBV9 to TRBJ1-6; D uncertain. The CDR3 extends over 16 amino acids. The germline V gene has CDR1 SGDLS and CDR2 YYNGEE. Trimming removed 0 bases at V and 8 bases at J, with 15 bases between. The CDR3 nucleotides are TGTGCCAGCAGCGTAGGGGTGACCCTTAGGGATTCACCCCTCCACTTT. Translation gives CASSVGVTLRDSPLHF.

The chain couples TRBV6-1 to TRBJ1-2, with TRBD1 as a possible D gene (5 bases). This CDR3 contains 14 residues. The V gene's germline CDR1 is MNHNS and CDR2 SASEGT. Trimming stripped 11 bases from V and 3 bases from J, with 19 bases between. CDR3 in DNA: TGTGCCTGCATCAGAAGTGGGGGACACTATGGCTACACCTTC. It codes for CACIRSGGHYGYTF.

The rearrangement uses TRBV11-2 and TRBJ2-7, with 11 nucleotides matching TRBD2. CDR1 is SGHAT, CDR2 FQNNGV, per germline. The CDR3 sequence is 15 residues long. Trimming removed 3 bases from V and 7 bases from J; junction bases left unmatched: 8. The CDR3 DNA is TGTGCCAGCAGCTTCCAACTAGCGGGAGTGGGGGAGCAGTACTTC. This encodes CASSFQLAGVGEQYF.

In this sample, this clonotype turned up a few times. The chain has TRBV6-5 and TRBJ1-2; weak D call: TRBD1 (5 bases). V lost 6 bases, J lost 6 bases, and 8 bases lay in between. Germline V gives CDR1 MNHEY, CDR2 SVGAGI. The CDR3 has 11 amino acids. DNA of the CDR3: TGTGCCAGCAGCCAGGGAGATGGCTACACCTTC. Amino acid sequence: CASSQGDGYTF.

This clonotype came up a few times. This chain uses TRBV9 with TRBJ2-3, with D perhaps TRBD2 (5 bases). Trimming removed 0 bases at V and 2 bases at J, with 7 bases between. CDR3 size: 14 residues. Germline V gene data show CDR1 as SGDLS and CDR2 as YYNGEE. The DNA for the CDR3 is TGTGCCAGCAGCGTAGGGGGAGACACAGATACGCAGTATTTT. Protein sequence: CASSVGGDTDTQYF. Combining the CDR3 with reference TRBV9 and TRBJ2-3 gives the whole variable domain DSGVTQTPKHLITATGQRVTLRCSPRSGDLSVYWYQQSLDQGLQFLIQYYNGEERAKGNILERFSAQQFPDLHSELNLSSLELGDSALYFCASSVGGDTDTQYFGPGTRLTVL.

The chain employs TRBV6-1 and TRBJ1-1; possibly TRBD1 for D (5 bases). The CDR3 extends over 14 amino acids. The V end lost 3 bases, the J end lost 3 bases, and 11 bases lay between the germline ends. Germline V lookup: CDR1 MNHNS, CDR2 SASEGT. CDR3 amino acids: CASSDFDSYTEAFF. In nucleotides, the CDR3 is TGTGCCAGCAGTGACTTCGACAGCTACACTGAAGCTTTCTTT.

The V call is TRBV20-1, the J call TRBJ2-7, with D possibly matching TRBD1 (5 bases). Between the trimmed V and J ends, which lost 4 bases and 3 bases, there was a span of 13 bases. This CDR3 spans 13 amino acids. Germline CDR1 and CDR2: DFQATT and SNEGSKA (reference sequence). Written as DNA, the CDR3 is TGCAGTGCTATTCCAGGGTACGGCTACGAGCAGTACTTC. Translating it yields CSAIPGYGYEQYF.

This clonotype was recorded at least ten times. A junction boundary mismatches the germline segment, possibly from a read error. The rearrangement links TRBV5-1 to TRBJ2-3; D unresolved. Per germline, CDR1 SGHRS and CDR2 YFSETQ. CDR3 length: 11 residues. In DNA, the CDR3 is TGTGCCAGCAGCTTAACAGATACGCAGTATTTT. Its protein product is CASSLTDTQYF. Full variable domain (rest looked up from reference TRBV5-1 and TRBJ2-3): KAGVTQTPRYLIKTRGQQVTLSCSPISGHRSVSWYQQTPGQGLQFLFEYFSETQRNKGNFPGRFSGRQFSNSRSEMNVSTLELGDSALYLCASSLTDTQYFGPGTRLTVL.

The chain recombines TRBV2 with TRBJ2-2; D is possibly TRBD1 or TRBD2 (5 bases each). Trimming took off 3 bases at V and 2 bases at J, with 10 bases between the two ends. CDR3 length: 15 residues. Germline values: CDR1 SNHLY, CDR2 FYNNEI. The CDR3 spells CASSDPGTNTGELFF. As DNA, the CDR3 is TGTGCCAGCAGTGACCCGGGGACCAACACCGGGGAGCTGTTTTTT. Based on the CDR3 plus reference TRBV2 and TRBJ2-2, the full variable domain is EPEVTQTPSHQVTQMGQEVILRCVPISNHLYFYWYRQILGQKVEFLVSFYNNEISEKSEIFDDQFSVERPDGSNFTLKIRSTKLEDSAMYFCASSDPGTNTGELFFGEGSRLTVL.

In this sample, this clonotype turned up many times. The gene calls are TRBV11-1 and TRBJ2-1, with D perhaps TRBD1 (6 bases). CDR3 length: 15 residues. Germline V lookup: CDR1 SGHAT, CDR2 FQDESV (reference sequence). V was trimmed by 1 base and J by 6 bases, leaving 13 bases between them. CDR3 sequence: CASSLGVQGRNEQFF. The CDR3 DNA follows: TGTGCCAGCAGCTTAGGAGTACAGGGCCGCAATGAGCAGTTCTTC.

This clonotype was seen a few times. This chain connects TRBV7-2 to TRBJ1-5, with TRBD1 matching 10 bases. This CDR3 comprises 15 residues. CDR1 and CDR2 from the germline V gene are SGHTA and FQGNSA. V lost 5 bases, J lost 6 bases, and 7 bases stayed unmatched. The CDR3 region has the DNA TGTGCCAGCAGCCCCGACAGGGGGCGAGCTCAGCCCCAGCATTTT. Its translation: CASSPDRGRAQPQHF.

The J gene is TRBJ2-7, the V gene TRBV4-2; the D gene is possibly TRBD2 (6 bases). Germline V CDR1 and CDR2: LGHNA, YNFKEQ. Trimming removed 3 bases from V and 0 bases from J, with 12 bases in between. There are 15 residues in the CDR3. As DNA, the CDR3 is TGTGCCAGCAGCCAGGGGGGTGTGATCTCCTACGAGCAGTACTTC. Translation: CASSQGGVISYEQYF.

The V call is TRBV30, the J call TRBJ1-5; tentatively, D is TRBD1 (5 bases). This CDR3 is built from 15 residues. Trimming cost V 0 bases and J 0 bases, with 9 bases left between them. Per germline, CDR1 GTSNPN and CDR2 SVGIG (reference sequence). The CDR3 here is CAWSVSGASNQPQHF. The DNA for the CDR3 is TGTGCCTGGAGTGTATCTGGGGCTAGCAATCAGCCCCAGCATTTT.

This clonotype was found a few times. This chain links TRBV19 with TRBJ2-3; TRBD1 or TRBD2 may be the D gene (5 bases each). Trimming took off 9 bases at V and 4 bases at J, with 26 bases between the two ends. CDR3 length: 17 residues. Germline CDR1 LNHDA, CDR2 SQIVND (reference sequence). CDR3 in DNA: TGTGCCAGCAGGGATCTGTCGGGGCCGAAGAGGGCAGATACGCAGTATTTT. Its translation is CASRDLSGPKRADTQYF.

This clonotype has a handful of counts. This rearrangement joins TRBV7-6 to TRBJ1-6; weak D call: TRBD1 (5 bases). V was pared by 4 bases and J by 10 bases, with 17 bases between. This CDR3 is built from 15 residues. Germline assignment: CDR1 SGHVS and CDR2 FNYEAQ. The DNA of the CDR3 is TGTGCCAGCAGCTACTCGCAGGGCCCTTCGTCACCCCTCCACTTT. Its translation: CASSYSQGPSSPLHF.

The CDR3 region is CASSGLGQLDTQYF. DNA of the CDR3: TGTGCCAGCAGCGGACTGGGACAGCTAGATACGCAGTATTTT. The J gene is TRBJ2-3, the V gene TRBV9; 7 bases are a match to TRBD1. The V gene end was trimmed by 3 bases and the J gene end by 5 bases; junction bases not matched to a gene: 6. The CDR3 covers 14 residues. Germline V CDR1 and CDR2: SGDLS, YYNGEE.

This clonotype has just a few counts. The chain has TRBV7-2 and TRBJ1-3, with TRBD1 matching over 7 bases. The CDR3 loop spans 15 amino acids. The V gene's germline CDR1 is SGHTA and CDR2 FQGNSA. V dropped 5 bases and J dropped 2; count of bases not matched to a gene: 6. This CDR3 is CASSEPGGAGNTIYF. For the CDR3, the DNA is TGTGCCAGCAGCGAACCAGGGGGAGCTGGAAACACCATATATTTT.

This clonotype was detected many times. This chain joins TRBV18 and TRBJ2-3; D unresolved. The CDR3 is 13 amino acids. Trimming took 8 bases from V and 0 from J, leaving 9 bases between them. The germline V gene has CDR1 KGHSH and CDR2 LQKENI. CDR3 residues: CASSPGSTDTQYF. CDR3 DNA: TGTGCCAGCAGCCCCGGGAGCACAGATACGCAGTATTTT.